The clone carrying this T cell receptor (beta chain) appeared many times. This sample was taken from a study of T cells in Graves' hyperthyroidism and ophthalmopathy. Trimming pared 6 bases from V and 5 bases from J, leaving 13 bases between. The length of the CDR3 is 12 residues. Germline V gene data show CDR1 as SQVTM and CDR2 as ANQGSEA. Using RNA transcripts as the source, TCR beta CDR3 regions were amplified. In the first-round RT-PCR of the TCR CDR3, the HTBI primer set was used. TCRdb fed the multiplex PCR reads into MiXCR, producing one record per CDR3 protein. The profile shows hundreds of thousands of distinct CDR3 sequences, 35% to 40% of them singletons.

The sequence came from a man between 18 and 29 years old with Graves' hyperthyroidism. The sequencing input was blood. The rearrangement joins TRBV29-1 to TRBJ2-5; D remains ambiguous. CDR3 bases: TGCAGCGTATGGACCAGCCCGGAGACCCAGTACTTC. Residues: CSVWTSPETQYF. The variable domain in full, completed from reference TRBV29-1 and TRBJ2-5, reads SAVISQKPSRDICQRGTSLTIQCQVDSQVTMMFWYRQQPGQSLTLIATANQGSEATYESGFVIDKFPISRPNLTFSTLTVSNMSPEDSSIYLCSVWTSPETQYFGPGTRLLVL.